Following are 21 T cell receptor beta chains from one sample sequenced in a study of blood T cell repertoires in COVID-19. Data came from immunoSEQ multiplex PCR; TCRdb stores just in-frame clones and leaves some out. The profile covers around 100,000 clones, with 84% appearing a single time and about 10% taken by the ten largest. Sequenced material: peripheral blood. The receptor set was obtained from a man aged 40-49 years with active or convalescent COVID-19.

This rearrangement joins TRBV11-2 to TRBJ2-2, with 9 nucleotides matching TRBD1. V lost 2 bases to trimming and J lost 5 bases; unmatched junction nucleotides: 3. The CDR3 extends over 15 amino acids. Germline lookup yields CDR1 SGHAT and CDR2 FQNNGV. This CDR3 reads CASSLQGQGTGELFF. The CDR3 DNA reads as TGTGCCAGCAGCTTACAAGGACAGGGGACCGGGGAGCTGTTTTTT.

The rearrangement uses TRBV7-9 and TRBJ1-1, with D uncertain. The CDR3 covers 12 residues. CDR1 and CDR2 (germline): SEHNR, FQNEAQ (reference sequence). Trimming cost V 5 bases and J 8 bases, with 12 bases left between them. CDR3 region: CASSDNVPEAFF. The CDR3 bases are TGTGCCAGCAGCGACAATGTGCCCGAAGCTTTCTTT. The full variable domain, its missing parts supplied by reference TRBV7-9 and TRBJ1-1, is DTGVSQNPRHKITKRGQNVTFRCDPISEHNRLYWYRQTLGQGPEFLTYFQNEAQLEKSRLLSDRFSAERPKGSFSTLEIQRTEQGDSAMYLCASSDNVPEAFFGQGTRLTVV.

This chain connects TRBV6-5 to TRBJ2-3; TRBD2 matches 7 bases. Losses at the gene ends were 3 bases for V and 0 bases for J; bases not matched to a gene: 3. CDR3 length: 15 residues. Germline CDR1 reads MNHEY; CDR2 reads SVGAGI. The CDR3 reads CASSYGGGSTDTQYF. Here the CDR3 DNA reads TGTGCCAGCAGTTATGGCGGGGGAAGCACAGATACGCAGTATTTT.

The chain has TRBV7-2 and TRBJ1-2, with 7 bases lining up with TRBD1. Trimming removed 5 bases from V and 0 bases from J; junction bases left unmatched: 9. The V gene's germline CDR1 is SGHTA and CDR2 FQGNSA. The CDR3 consists of 16 residues. CDR3 amino acids: CASSLRTGEANYGYTF. CDR3 bases: TGTGCCAGCAGCCTTCGGACAGGAGAGGCTAACTATGGCTACACCTTC.

This sequence joins TRBV4-1 and TRBJ2-3; 13 bases match TRBD2. Germline assignment: CDR1 MGHRA and CDR2 YSYEKL. The CDR3 is made up of 17 amino acids. Trimming cost V 4 bases and J 3 bases; bases outside gene matches: 7. The CDR3 sequence is CASSPYQLAGGTDTQYF. The CDR3 nucleotides read TGCGCCAGCAGCCCCTACCAACTAGCGGGGGGGACAGATACGCAGTATTTT.

In nucleotides, the CDR3 is TGTGCCAACGCGCGGGGGGGCACAGATACGCAGTATTTT. Amino acids: CANARGGTDTQYF. The chain has TRBV7-2 and TRBJ2-3; 8 bases align to TRBD2. This CDR3 has 13 amino acids. V was clipped by 10 bases and J by 1 base; unmatched bases: 4. Germline V gene data show CDR1 as SGHTA and CDR2 as FQGNSA.

The V and J genes are TRBV9 and TRBJ2-1; 7 nucleotides agree with TRBD1. This CDR3 region has 15 residues. J was trimmed by 2 bases and V by 1 base; bases with no gene match: 3. Looked up from germline, CDR1 is SGDLS and CDR2 is YYNGEE. The chain's CDR3 is CASSVRDRPYNEQFF. The CDR3 DNA reads TGTGCCAGCAGCGTACGGGACAGACCCTACAATGAGCAGTTCTTC. Together with reference TRBV9 and TRBJ2-1, the CDR3 gives the full variable domain: DSGVTQTPKHLITATGQRVTLRCSPRSGDLSVYWYQQSLDQGLQFLIQYYNGEERAKGNILERFSAQQFPDLHSELNLSSLELGDSALYFCASSVRDRPYNEQFFGPGTRLTVL.

The chain recombines TRBV7-9 with TRBJ1-2, with a tentative D call TRBD1 (5 bases). The CDR3 is 14 amino acids. V was cut by 4 bases and J by 5 bases, with 14 bases left in between. Germline loops: CDR1 SEHNR, CDR2 FQNEAQ (reference sequence). This CDR3 is CASSSGFSVYGYTF. The CDR3 region has the DNA TGTGCCAGCAGCTCAGGGTTTTCCGTTTATGGCTACACCTTC.

This chain links TRBV4-3 with TRBJ2-1, with 11 bases lining up with TRBD2. V trimming: 3 bases; J trimming: 9 bases; junction bases outside the gene matches: 10. CDR1 is LGHNA, CDR2 YSLEER, per germline. The CDR3 sequence is 16 residues long. The CDR3 DNA follows: TGCGCCAGCAGCCACGGCCATAGCGGGGGGGCGGGTGAGCAGTTCTTC. It encodes CASSHGHSGGAGEQFF.

The gene calls are TRBV7-2 and TRBJ1-2, with D unclear. CDR1 SGHTA and CDR2 FQGNSA come from the germline V gene. V lost 5 bases, J lost 0 bases, and 13 bases lay in between. CDR3 length: 15 amino acids. The CDR3 reads CASSANTSPNYGYTF. The CDR3 DNA sequence: TGTGCCAGCAGCGCAAATACATCCCCTAACTATGGCTACACCTTC.

In its sample, this clone was seen once. The chain uses TRBV12-5 and TRBJ1-4; weak D call: TRBD1 (6 bases). V lost 4 bases to trimming and J lost 5 bases, with 11 bases between them. This CDR3 has 14 residues. Germline V gives CDR1 LGHNT, CDR2 FRNRAP. The CDR3 reads CASGSGQTNEKLFF. CDR3 DNA: TGTGCTAGTGGTTCTGGACAGACGAATGAAAAACTGTTTTTT.

J is TRBJ1-3 and V is TRBV30; weak D call: TRBD1 (5 bases). The V gene lost 6 bases and the J gene lost 2 bases, with 20 bases spanning the gap. This CDR3 has 16 amino acids. Germline-derived CDR1 and CDR2 are GTSNPN and SVGIG (reference sequence). CDR3 sequence: CACDQVNSGAGNTIYF. The CDR3 coding sequence is TGTGCCTGCGATCAGGTGAATTCGGGGGCTGGAAACACCATATATTTT.

This chain links TRBV7-2 with TRBJ1-1, with TRBD1 identical over 9 bases. V dropped 6 bases and J dropped 4; count of bases not matched to a gene: 9. In germline, CDR1 is SGHTA, CDR2 FQGNSA. The CDR3 totals 15 residues. CDR3: CASRGQGGGATEAFF. The CDR3 DNA sequence: TGTGCCAGCAGGGGACAGGGTGGAGGTGCCACTGAAGCTTTCTTT.

The sample holds one count of this clone. The chain is built from TRBV12-3 or TRBV12-4 and TRBJ2-7, with D hard to call. Trimming shortened V by 2 bases and J by 2 bases, and 4 bases separated the two germline ends. This CDR3 contains 12 residues. CDR3 nucleotides: TGTGCCAGCAGTTTACTTCCCTACGAGCAGTACTTC. It yields the protein CASSLLPYEQYF.

V usage is TRBV4-1 and J usage is TRBJ2-3; D gene unclear. CDR3 size: 14 residues. Trimming removed 0 bases at V and 2 bases at J, with 6 bases between. The germline V gene has CDR1 MGHRA and CDR2 YSYEKL. The CDR3 sequence is CASSQDLVTDTQYF. CDR3 sequence (DNA): TGCGCCAGCAGCCAAGATTTAGTCACAGATACGCAGTATTTT.

The chain joins TRBV5-5 to TRBJ1-6, with 11 bases matching TRBD1. This CDR3 is 16 amino acids long. CDR1 and CDR2 from the germline V gene are SGHKS and YYEKEE (reference sequence). The trim removed 6 bases at V and 7 bases at J, leaving 9 bases unmatched. The CDR3 is CASTNRDRGNNSPLHF. The CDR3 DNA reads TGTGCCAGCACCAACCGGGACAGGGGGAACAATTCACCCCTCCACTTT.

The J gene is TRBJ1-5, the V gene TRBV6-2 or TRBV6-3; a weak D match, TRBD1 (5 bases). V shed 5 bases and J shed 7 bases, with 12 bases lying between them. The CDR3 extends over 13 amino acids. CDR1 and CDR2 from the germline V gene are MNHEY and SVGEGT. This chain's CDR3 is CASSRGWGQPQHF. The DNA for the CDR3 is TGTGCCAGCAGTCGGGGGTGGGGACAGCCCCAGCATTTT.

J is TRBJ2-1 and V is TRBV7-2; TRBD2 might be the D (7 bases). The CDR3 runs 15 residues. V gave up 7 bases and J gave up 7 bases, with 20 bases separating them. Germline CDR1 and CDR2: SGHTA and FQGNSA. As DNA, the CDR3 is TGTGCCAGCAAAGTCGGGGGGCTAACTAGTAATGAGCAGTTCTTC. Amino acids: CASKVGGLTSNEQFF.

The chain couples TRBV5-1 to TRBJ1-1, with 7 bases matching TRBD1. The CDR3 loop spans 17 amino acids. V trimming: 2 bases; J trimming: 6 bases; junction bases outside the gene matches: 16. Germline CDR1 and CDR2: SGHRS and YFSETQ. The CDR3 bases are TGCGCCAGCAGCTTTACCTCAATGACAGGGAAAACCTCTGAAGCTTTCTTT. It yields the protein CASSFTSMTGKTSEAFF.

This chain joins TRBV5-6 and TRBJ2-7, with D hard to call. The CDR3 runs to 14 residues. With 3 bases removed from V and 2 bases from J, the gap between germline ends came to 12 bases. Germline assignment: CDR1 SGHDT and CDR2 YYEEEE. This CDR3 is CASSYDRWPYEQYF. The CDR3 DNA reads TGTGCCAGCAGCTATGATCGTTGGCCCTACGAGCAGTACTTC.

The chain is built from TRBV19 and TRBJ1-5; 11 bases line up with TRBD1. Germline lookup yields CDR1 LNHDA and CDR2 SQIVND (reference sequence). Unmatched junction bases numbered 6, after V lost 5 bases and J lost 6 bases. The length of the CDR3 is 15 residues. The CDR3 loop reads CASSDGQGAFQPQHF. The CDR3 coding sequence is TGTGCCAGTAGTGACGGACAGGGGGCGTTTCAGCCCCAGCATTTT.